There are many counts of the clone carrying this TCR beta chain. Antigen: not known. The entry originates in a study of beta chain bispecific antibodies for T cell cancers. Findings and caveats of the study: Most targeted TRBV signal came from the leukemia cell line cells, not normal T cells.

TCRdb passed the 5' RACE reads through MiXCR, listing each CDR3 protein once. The sample lists 15,000 to 20,000 distinct CDR3 sequences, over 2% occurring once. Expansion lasted roughly three days, with either anti-CD3 antibody OKT3 or CD3/CD28 beads. This CDR3 is 13 amino acids long. CDR1 is KGHSH and CDR2 is LQKENI in the germline V gene. V was cut by 7 bases and J by 8 bases, with 15 bases left in between. The source material was healthy donor T cells cultured with leukemia cells. The V call is TRBV18, the J call TRBJ2-4; a possible D gene is TRBD1 (6 bases). This TCR was sampled from a human donor in good health. Some clones in this sample may be carry-over from other donors' samples. Here the CDR3 reads CASCEAQGDIQYF. CDR3 bases: TGTGCCAGCTGCGAGGCACAGGGAGACATTCAGTACTTC.